The T cell receptor (beta chain) described here comes from a study of blood T cell repertoires in COVID-19. Across the whole study: The study drew acute and convalescent COVID-19 samples from the United States, Italy and Spain. T cells, B-cell-depleted T cells, or PBMCs provided the cDNA or gDNA that served as material.

Per the original data handling: Quantification of nucleated cells was approximated via reference gene primer amplification. The method was immunoSEQ multiplex PCR; TCRdb's version includes in-frame clones alone and lacks a portion of them. Clonal size and the V and J genes are those of that table, whereas D and trimming came from the DNA. Counted here are about 70,000 clones, roughly 87% occurring once; the ten biggest clones make up 11%. Remarks on this clone: The junction does not match germline at one end; this may be a read error.

The CDR3 loop spans 14 amino acids. From germline, CDR1 is SGHDN and CDR2 FVKESK. The sequence was collected from a woman between 18 and 29 years old with acute or convalescent COVID-19. The chain recombines TRBV14 with TRBJ1-5, with 7 bases matching TRBD1. The sample comprised peripheral blood. Here the CDR3 DNA reads TGTGCCAGCAGCCAAGAAGGGGGCAACCAGCCCCAGCATTTT. Encoded protein: CASSQEGGNQPQHF.